The 25 T cell receptor beta chains reported below all come from one sample, sequenced in a study of cytomegalovirus exposure and HLA in healthy donors. The PCR was carried out with 60 Vbeta primers and 13 Jbeta primers. The data were produced by immunoSEQ multiplex PCR, yet TCRdb's version contains in-frame clones alone and is incomplete. The sample records 170,000 or so clones, over 70% being singletons. The specimen sequenced was PBMCs. These TCRs come from a male donor in good health and CMV-seronegative.

In DNA form, the CDR3 reads TGTGCTAGTGGTTCCGGGACTAGCAGCACAGATACGCAGTATTTT. It encodes CASGSGTSSTDTQYF. The V gene is TRBV12-5, the J gene TRBJ2-3; the match to TRBD2 covers 9 bases. From germline, CDR1 is LGHNT and CDR2 FRNRAP. The CDR3 runs 15 residues. J was trimmed by 0 bases and V by 4 bases; bases with no gene match: 2.

The J gene is TRBJ2-1, the V gene TRBV2, with a possible D match to TRBD2 (5 bases). There are 15 residues in the CDR3. V lost 2 bases and J 0 bases, leaving 8 bases between the germline ends. CDR1 and CDR2 from the germline V gene are SNHLY and FYNNEI. CDR3 DNA sequence: TGTGCCAGCAGTGAAAGCGGTAGCTCCTACAATGAGCAGTTCTTC. This gives the protein CASSESGSSYNEQFF.

V gene TRBV28 combines with J gene TRBJ2-1; 11 bases align to TRBD2. V trimming: 5 bases; J trimming: 1 base; junction bases outside the gene matches: 10. The CDR3 is 18 amino acids. In germline, CDR1 is MDHEN, CDR2 SYDVKM. CDR3 in DNA: TGTGCCAGCAGTCGTAACCCGGGACTAGCGGAGTCCTACAATGAGCAGTTCTTC. It specifies CASSRNPGLAESYNEQFF. Variable domain in full (rest from reference TRBV28 and TRBJ2-1): DVKVTQSSRYLVKRTGEKVFLECVQDMDHENMFWYRQDPGLGLRLIYFSYDVKMKEKGDIPEGYSVSREKKERFSLILESASTNQTSMYLCASSRNPGLAESYNEQFFGPGTRLTVL.

The chain employs TRBV9 and TRBJ1-2, with TRBD1 matching 7 bases. CDR1 is SGDLS, CDR2 YYNGEE, per germline. Germline trimming cut 3 bases from V and 4 bases from J; bases unmatched to any gene: 6. This CDR3 has 14 amino acids. This chain's CDR3 is CASSEGQLFYGYTF. In nucleotides, the CDR3 is TGTGCCAGCAGCGAGGGACAGTTATTCTATGGCTACACCTTC. Full variable domain (missing parts from reference TRBV9 and TRBJ1-2): DSGVTQTPKHLITATGQRVTLRCSPRSGDLSVYWYQQSLDQGLQFLIQYYNGEERAKGNILERFSAQQFPDLHSELNLSSLELGDSALYFCASSEGQLFYGYTFGSGTRLTVV.

The V and J genes are TRBV18 and TRBJ2-5, with TRBD2 as a possible D gene (6 bases). V was cut by 3 bases and J by 7 bases, with 12 bases left in between. Germline V gives CDR1 KGHSH, CDR2 LQKENI. This CDR3 has 13 amino acids. The DNA for the CDR3 is TGTGCCAGCTCACCTCCCGGGGAGGCGACCCAGTACTTC. It yields the protein CASSPPGEATQYF.

V is TRBV10-3 and J is TRBJ2-2; 8 bases map to TRBD2. J was trimmed by 1 base and V by 5 bases; bases with no gene match: 6. CDR1 is ENHRY and CDR2 is SYGVKD in the germline V gene. This CDR3 has 16 residues. CDR3 DNA: TGTGCCATCAGTTCATGGAGCGGGAGGAACACCGGGGAGCTGTTTTTT. Its protein is CAISSWSGRNTGELFF.

The chain recombines TRBV7-3 with TRBJ2-3; D is unclear. CDR3 length equals 13 residues. V was clipped by 5 bases and J by 4 bases, with 10 bases between them. Germline CDR1 is SGHTA and CDR2 is FQGTGA. The CDR3, as DNA: TGTGCCAGCAGCCATCCCCCCCCAGATACGCAGTATTTT. This codes for CASSHPPPDTQYF.

The chain carries TRBV7-6 and TRBJ2-7; TRBD1 might be the D (6 bases). The germline V and J ends were trimmed by 2 bases and 4 bases, with 12 bases remaining between them. Germline assignment: CDR1 SGHVS and CDR2 FNYEAQ. There are 14 residues in the CDR3. CDR3 nucleotides: TGTGCCAGCAGCTTAAGGGGACAACTATACGAGCAGTACTTC. This codes for CASSLRGQLYEQYF.

The genes are TRBV18 and TRBJ1-6; 7 bases are a match to TRBD1. After removal of 6 bases from V and 6 bases from J, the junction contained 5 bases not matched to a gene. The CDR3 spans 14 residues. CDR1 and CDR2 (germline): KGHSH, LQKENI. The CDR3 region has the DNA TGTGCCAGCTCCCCGGGACAGCCTAATTCACCCCTCCACTTT. Residues: CASSPGQPNSPLHF.

V is TRBV19 and J is TRBJ2-1, with TRBD2 identical over 8 bases. The V and J ends lost 8 bases and 7 bases, in that order; junction bases with no gene match: 13. The germline V gene has CDR1 LNHDA and CDR2 SQIVND (reference sequence). The CDR3 is made up of 15 amino acids. CDR3 sequence reads: CASRRGTRGRNEQFF. CDR3 coding DNA: TGTGCCAGTCGCCGCGGGACTAGAGGTCGGAATGAGCAGTTCTTC.

The chain couples TRBV4-1 to TRBJ2-7; weak D call: TRBD1 (7 bases). This CDR3 is 16 amino acids long. V was shortened by 3 bases and J by 4 bases, with 19 bases between the two germline ends. Germline values: CDR1 MGHRA, CDR2 YSYEKL. This CDR3 reads CASSQGGVTGPYEQYF. The CDR3 nucleotides are TGCGCCAGCAGCCAGGGGGGAGTGACAGGGCCATACGAGCAGTACTTC.

V and J are TRBV4-1 and TRBJ1-5, with D unclear. CDR3 length equals 15 residues. From germline, CDR1 is MGHRA and CDR2 YSYEKL. Trimming took 3 bases from V and 4 from J, leaving 13 bases between them. DNA for the CDR3: TGCGCCAGCAGCCACTACCCCAACGCTAATCAGCCCCAGCATTTT. Its translation is CASSHYPNANQPQHF.

The CDR3 loop reads CASSPGRGGYGYTF. The CDR3 nucleotides read TGTGCCAGCAGCCCCGGGAGAGGCGGCTATGGCTACACCTTC. This chain joins TRBV11-1 and TRBJ1-2; D is unresolved. The ends were cut back, 5 bases at V and 4 bases at J, with 14 bases in the middle. The germline V gene encodes CDR1 SGHAT and CDR2 FQDESV (reference sequence). The CDR3 totals 14 residues.

This clone was detected a few times. The chain carries TRBV11-2 and TRBJ2-2, with D perhaps matching TRBD2 (5 bases). V was pared by 4 bases and J by 6 bases, with 12 bases between. The CDR3 is 14 residues long. Germline lookup yields CDR1 SGHAT and CDR2 FQNNGV. The CDR3 spells CASSSGISAGELFF. In DNA form, the CDR3 reads TGTGCCAGCAGCTCCGGGATCTCAGCCGGGGAGCTGTTTTTT.

The chain employs TRBV5-6 and TRBJ2-7, with 7 bases fitting TRBD1. The CDR3 spans 15 residues. Trimming took 4 bases from V and 3 from J; bases not matched to a gene: 10. Germline CDR1 and CDR2: SGHDT and YYEEEE. CDR3 in amino acids: CASSLTGLLIYEQYF. The CDR3 nucleotides are TGTGCCAGCAGCCTGACAGGGCTCCTTATCTACGAGCAGTACTTC.

CDR3 nucleotides: TGTGCCAGCAGCTTTATCTCCTACGAGCAGTACTTC. Its translation: CASSFISYEQYF. The rearrangement joins TRBV7-9 to TRBJ2-7; D gene ambiguous. Germline V gives CDR1 SEHNR, CDR2 FQNEAQ (reference sequence). The CDR3 is 12 residues long. V was pared by 3 bases and J by 0 bases, with 3 bases between. The variable domain in full, completed from reference TRBV7-9 and TRBJ2-7, reads DTGVSQNPRHKITKRGQNVTFRCDPISEHNRLYWYRQTLGQGPEFLTYFQNEAQLEKSRLLSDRFSAERPKGSFSTLEIQRTEQGDSAMYLCASSFISYEQYFGPGTRLTVT.

The chain combines TRBV7-2 with TRBJ1-5; a possible D gene is TRBD1 (5 bases). This CDR3 has 15 amino acids. V was clipped by 2 bases and J by 4 bases, with 12 bases between them. In germline, CDR1 is SGHTA, CDR2 FQGNSA. The CDR3 DNA reads as TGTGCCAGCAGCTTAAATACAGGTGATAATCAGCCCCAGCATTTT. Amino acids: CASSLNTGDNQPQHF.

The chain couples TRBV10-3 to TRBJ2-2; 7 bases map to TRBD2. V gave up 7 bases and J gave up 5 bases; unmatched junction bases: 7. The germline V gene encodes CDR1 ENHRY and CDR2 SYGVKD. This CDR3 is built from 14 residues. CDR3 sequence: CAITDLRGTGELFF. Written as DNA, the CDR3 is TGTGCCATCACCGACCTGCGGGGGACCGGGGAGCTGTTTTTT.

V usage is TRBV30 and J usage is TRBJ2-1; 16 bases are a match to TRBD2. Germline CDR1 GTSNPN, CDR2 SVGIG (reference sequence). J gave up 9 bases and V 3 bases, and 5 bases lay outside the gene matches. The CDR3 has 15 amino acids. The DNA of the CDR3 is TGTGCCTGGAGGTGGGGACTAGCGGGAGGGGGTGAGCAGTTCTTC. This gives the protein CAWRWGLAGGGEQFF.

The rearrangement uses TRBV6-5 and TRBJ1-1, with TRBD1 as a possible D gene (6 bases). Germline loops: CDR1 MNHEY, CDR2 SVGAGI. Trimming removed 1 base at V and 6 bases at J, with 12 bases between. The CDR3 consists of 14 residues. CDR3 DNA: TGTGCCAGCAGTTACTTTTCGAGACAGGCTGAAGCTTTCTTT. As protein: CASSYFSRQAEAFF.

V gene TRBV27 combines with J gene TRBJ2-1; TRBD2 agrees at 9 bases. V was pared by 3 bases and J by 7 bases, with 10 bases of the junction left unmatched. In germline, CDR1 is MNHEY, CDR2 SMNVEV (reference sequence). The CDR3 length is 16 residues. The CDR3 region is CASSFIGAGGGNEQFF. CDR3 DNA sequence: TGTGCCAGCAGTTTTATTGGGGCGGGAGGGGGGAATGAGCAGTTCTTC.

The CDR3, as DNA: TGTGCCAGCTCACCGGGACTAGCGGAGATCAATGAGCAGTTCTTC. Encoded protein: CASSPGLAEINEQFF. The chain uses TRBV18 and TRBJ2-1, with 11 bases matching TRBD2. With V trimmed by 3 bases and J by 6 bases, 4 bases remained unmatched. CDR1 and CDR2 (germline): KGHSH, LQKENI. The length of the CDR3 is 15 residues.

The chain couples TRBV30 to TRBJ2-7; 8 bases align to TRBD2. Germline V CDR1 and CDR2: GTSNPN, SVGIG (reference sequence). The CDR3 runs 14 residues. V shed 3 bases, J shed 3 bases, and the junction held 7 bases outside the gene matches. The CDR3 DNA sequence: TGTGCCTGGAGCTTTACTAGCGGCCTCTACGAGCAGTACTTC. Its translation is CAWSFTSGLYEQYF. Full variable domain (rest looked up from reference TRBV30 and TRBJ2-7): SQTIHQWPATLVQPVGSPLSLECTVEGTSNPNLYWYRQAAGRGLQLLFYSVGIGQISSEVPQNLSASRPQDRQFILSSKKLLLSDSGFYLCAWSFTSGLYEQYFGPGTRLTVT.

The V gene is TRBV7-2, the J gene TRBJ1-2; 8 bases match TRBD1. The germline V gene has CDR1 SGHTA and CDR2 FQGNSA. The junction had 9 bases not matched to a gene; V was cut back by 5 bases and J by 4 bases. This CDR3 region has 15 residues. The CDR3 loop is CASSPLTGEIYGYTF. CDR3 DNA sequence: TGTGCCAGCAGCCCCCTGACAGGGGAAATCTATGGCTACACCTTC.

The V and J genes are TRBV7-2 and TRBJ2-3, with no clear D. Trimming cost V 5 bases and J 1 base, with 10 bases left between them. CDR1 is SGHTA, CDR2 FQGNSA, per germline. This CDR3 is built from 14 residues. CDR3 in DNA: TGTGCCAGCAGCCGGGTGGTGGGCACAGATACGCAGTATTTT. It specifies CASSRVVGTDTQYF.